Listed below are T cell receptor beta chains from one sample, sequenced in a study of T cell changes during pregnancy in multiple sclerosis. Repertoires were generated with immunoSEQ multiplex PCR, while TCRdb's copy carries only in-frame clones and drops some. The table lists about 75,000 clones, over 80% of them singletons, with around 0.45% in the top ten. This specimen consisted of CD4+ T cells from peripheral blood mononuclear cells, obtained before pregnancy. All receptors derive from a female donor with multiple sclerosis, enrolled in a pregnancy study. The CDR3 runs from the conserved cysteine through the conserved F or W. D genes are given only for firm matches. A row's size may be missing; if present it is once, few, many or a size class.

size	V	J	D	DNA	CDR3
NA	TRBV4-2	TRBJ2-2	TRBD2	TGTGCCAGCAGCCGGCAAACTAGCGGGGGGGCAACCGGGGAGCTGTTTTTT	CASSRQTSGGATGELFF
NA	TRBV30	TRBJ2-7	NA	TGTGCCTTCCAGGGTCGTTACGAGCAGTACTTC	CAFQGRYEQYF
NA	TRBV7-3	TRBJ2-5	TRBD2	TGTGCCAGCAGCTTACGGGGGGGCGGTCAAGAGACCCAGTACTTC	CASSLRGGGQETQYF
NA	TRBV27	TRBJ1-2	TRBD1	TGTGCCAGCAGTCCTGGGACAGGGGACCTCCTTAACTATGGCTACACCTTC	CASSPGTGDLLNYGYTF
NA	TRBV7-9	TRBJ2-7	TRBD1	TGTGCCAGTTACGGGACAGCCACCTACGAGCAGTACTTC	CASYGTATYEQYF
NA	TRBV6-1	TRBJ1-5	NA	TGTGCCAGCAGTGAAGCGGTTGGGGGAGGTATCAATCAGCCCCAGCATTTT	CASSEAVGGGINQPQHF
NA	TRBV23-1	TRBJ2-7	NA	TGCGCCAGCAGTCTTGACAGTCATTCCTACGAGCAGTACTTC	CASSLDSHSYEQYF
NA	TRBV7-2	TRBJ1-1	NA	TGTGCCAGCAGCTCCACAGGGAACGAGAACACTGAAGCTTTCTTT	CASSSTGNENTEAFF
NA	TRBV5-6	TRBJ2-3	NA	TGTGCCAGCAGCTCGGGGTCAGGTACCCCAGTAGATACGCAGTATTTT	CASSSGSGTPVDTQYF
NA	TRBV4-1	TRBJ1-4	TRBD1	TGCGCCAGCAGCCAAGTTCTGTTGGCCAGGGGGATTGAAAAACTGTTTTTT	CASSQVLLARGIEKLFF
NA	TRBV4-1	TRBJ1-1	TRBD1	TGCGCCAGCAGTGACCCGCAGGGGGCGAGTCACACTGAAGCTTTCTTT	CASSDPQGASHTEAFF
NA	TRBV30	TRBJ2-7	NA	TGTGCCTGGAGTGTACCTGGGTTAGACTCCGAGCAGTACTTC	CAWSVPGLDSEQYF
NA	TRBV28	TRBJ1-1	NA	TGTGCCAGCAGCTTAGGCGGCCCCGAAAAACACGCTTTCTTT	CASSLGGPEKHAFF
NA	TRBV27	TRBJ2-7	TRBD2	TGTGCCAGCAGGCGGACTAGCGGGGTATACGAGCAGTACTTC	CASRRTSGVYEQYF
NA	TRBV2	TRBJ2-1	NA	TGTGCCAGCAGGGAAACGCCTTTAGCGGCGGATGAGCAGTTCTTC	CASRETPLAADEQFF
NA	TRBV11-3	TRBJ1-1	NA	TGTGCCAGCTCACGGGAGTTCACTGAAGCTTTCTTT	CASSREFTEAFF
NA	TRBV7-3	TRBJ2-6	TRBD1	TGTGCCAGCAGCTTTCCGACAGGGGGGGGTGGGGCCAACGTCCTGACTTTC	CASSFPTGGGGANVLTF
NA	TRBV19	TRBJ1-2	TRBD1	TGTGCCAGTAGCCAAGAACCGGGACAGACTAACTATGGCTACACCTTC	CASSQEPGQTNYGYTF
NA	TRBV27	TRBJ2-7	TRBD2	TGTGCCAGCAGGAGGAAGGGACTAGGTGGTTCCTACGAGCAGTACTTC	CASRRKGLGGSYEQYF
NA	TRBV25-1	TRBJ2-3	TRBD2	TGTGCCAACCCGACTAGCGGGGGCACAGATACGCAGTATTTT	CANPTSGGTDTQYF
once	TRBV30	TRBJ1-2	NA	TGTGCCTGGAGTGTACGGACACCTAACTATGGCTACACCTTC	CAWSVRTPNYGYTF
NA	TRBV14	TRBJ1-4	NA	TGTGCCAGCAGCCAAGTCCGGCCCGGGAAACATGAAAAACTGTTTTTT	CASSQVRPGKHEKLFF
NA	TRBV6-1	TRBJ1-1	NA	TGTGCCAGCAGTGAAGTGAGAGCGGGGAACACTGAAGCTTTCTTT	CASSEVRAGNTEAFF
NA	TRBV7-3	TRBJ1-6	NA	TGTGCCAGCAGCTTATTGGACAGAAATTCACCCCTCCACTTT	CASSLLDRNSPLHF
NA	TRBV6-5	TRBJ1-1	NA	TGTGCCAGCAGTTACGAGGCGGGGGCTGAAGCTTTCTTT	CASSYEAGAEAFF
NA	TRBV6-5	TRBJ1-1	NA	TGTGCCAGCAGTTACCAATTATTCGGGAACTCTGAAGCTTTCTTT	CASSYQLFGNSEAFF
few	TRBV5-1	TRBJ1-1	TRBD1	TGCGCCAGCAGCGCCTCTGACAGGGCTAGTACTGAAGCTTTCTTT	CASSASDRASTEAFF
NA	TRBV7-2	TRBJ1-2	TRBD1	TGTGCCAGCAGCCCCCGACAGGGGGTAGGCTATGGCTACACCTTC	CASSPRQGVGYGYTF
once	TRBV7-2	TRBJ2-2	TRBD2	TGTGCCAGCAGCCCACCGGGACTAAACACCGGGGAGCTGTTTTTT	CASSPPGLNTGELFF
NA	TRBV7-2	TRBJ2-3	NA	TGTGCCAGCAGCTTGGGCCTGCAGACAGATACGCAGTATTTT	CASSLGLQTDTQYF
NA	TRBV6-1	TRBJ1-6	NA	TGTGCCAGCAGTGAGGGCCCAGGGCTGTATAATTCACCCCTCCACTTT	CASSEGPGLYNSPLHF
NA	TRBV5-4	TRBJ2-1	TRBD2	TGTGCCAGCAGCTTAGGACTAGACTACAATGAGCAGTTCTTC	CASSLGLDYNEQFF
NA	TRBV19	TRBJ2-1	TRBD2	TGTGCCAGTAGCAGTGCGACTAGCGGGAGCTACAATGAGCAGTTCTTC	CASSSATSGSYNEQFF
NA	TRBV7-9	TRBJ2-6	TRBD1	TGTGCCAGCAGCTTGGGACAGTACTCTGGGGCCAACGTCCTGACTTTC	CASSLGQYSGANVLTF
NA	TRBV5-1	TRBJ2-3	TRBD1	TGCGCCACTTCGAGGGGGCTAGACACAGATACGCAGTATTTT	CATSRGLDTDTQYF
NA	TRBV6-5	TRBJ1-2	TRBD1	TGTGCCAGCCGTTCACAGGGGGCTGGTGGCTACACCTTC	CASRSQGAGGYTF
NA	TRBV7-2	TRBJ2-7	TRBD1	TGTGCCAGCAGCCCACAGGGGGCATTGTACGAGCAGTACTTC	CASSPQGALYEQYF
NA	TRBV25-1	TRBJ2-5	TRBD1	TGTGCCAGCAGTAAACAGGGGGCCGAGGAGACCCAGTACTTC	CASSKQGAEETQYF
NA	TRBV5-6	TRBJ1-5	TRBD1	TGTGCCAGCAAGCTACAGGGGACAAATCAGCCCCAGCATTTT	CASKLQGTNQPQHF
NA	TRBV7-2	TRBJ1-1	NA	TGTGCCAGCAGCGTCAGGGGAGGGACTGAAGCTTTCTTT	CASSVRGGTEAFF
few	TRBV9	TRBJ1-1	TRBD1	TGTGCCAGCAGCCCCAGGACAGGGTTTATGAACACTGAAGCTTTCTTT	CASSPRTGFMNTEAFF
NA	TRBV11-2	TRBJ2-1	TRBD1	TGTGCCAGCAGCGCGCAGGGGGCCGTTGAGCAGTTCTTC	CASSAQGAVEQFF
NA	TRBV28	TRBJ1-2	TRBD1	TGTGCCAGCAGCCAAATGACAGGGCTTAATGGCTACACCTTC	CASSQMTGLNGYTF
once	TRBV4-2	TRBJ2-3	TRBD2	TGTGCCAGCAGCCAAGTTGGTTCTAGCGGGTTGACTACAGATACGCAGTATTTT	CASSQVGSSGLTTDTQYF
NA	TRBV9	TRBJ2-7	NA	TGTGCCAGCAGCGTGGGAGGTACATACGACTCCTACGAGCAGTACTTC	CASSVGGTYDSYEQYF